A selection of T cell receptor beta chains follows, all from one sample in a study of identical twins. Via MiXCR, TCRdb re-called the 5' RACE reads, giving one row per CDR3 protein. The repertoire holds 550,000 to 700,000 distinct CDR3 sequences, 21% seen once, with 4.3% in the top ten. Another study also made use of these data, one on T cells expressing NK-cell markers.

The sample was PBMCs. These receptors were taken from a woman aged 18-30 years in good health. Both conserved end residues are part of each CDR3. Each record gives: J gene, V gene, D gene, clone size, CDR3 protein, CDR3 DNA. A D gene is named only where the DNA matches it firmly. For some rows the clone size is stated as once, few or many, or as a class when expanded; others skip it.

>TRBJ1-3|TRBV7-6|TRBD1|few
CASSRTTRTGWPDTIYF
TGTGCCAGCAGCCGTACAACCCGGACAGGTTGGCCGGACACCATATATTTT
>TRBJ2-7|TRBV5-1|TRBD1|few
CASSLTGQGLEQYF
TGCGCCAGCAGCTTGACGGGACAGGGGCTCGAGCAGTACTTC
>TRBJ1-2|TRBV20-1|TRBD1|once
CSARGPGQGLLYGYTF
TGCAGTGCTAGAGGACCGGGACAGGGACTCCTTTATGGCTACACCTTC
>TRBJ2-7|TRBV4-3|TRBD1|few
CASSQDLDRVSYEQYF
TGCGCCAGCAGCCAAGATTTGGACAGGGTGTCCTACGAGCAGTACTTC
>TRBJ2-7|TRBV6-2/TRBV6-3|NA|few
CASGVGHHYEQYF
TGTGCCAGCGGCGTGGGACACCACTACGAGCAGTACTTC
>TRBJ2-7|TRBV20-1|TRBD2|NA
CSAIPPWGGSEQYF
TGCAGTGCCATACCGCCCTGGGGGGGGTCCGAGCAGTACTTC
>TRBJ2-7|TRBV25-1|NA|few
CASSSRESWEQYF
TGTGCCAGCAGCTCCAGGGAATCCTGGGAGCAGTACTTC
>TRBJ2-3|TRBV12-3/TRBV12-4|NA|NA
CASSGDQPPTDTQYF
TGTGCCAGCAGTGGGGACCAACCACCCACAGATACGCAGTATTTT
>TRBJ2-5|TRBV5-1|NA|NA
CASSLSPKQETQYF
TGCGCCAGCAGCTTGAGCCCGAAACAAGAGACCCAGTACTTC
>TRBJ2-1|TRBV5-1|TRBD2|NA
CASSLGGSASYNEQFF
TGCGCCAGCAGCTTGGGCGGGAGCGCCTCCTACAATGAGCAGTTCTTC
>TRBJ2-1|TRBV25-1|NA|many
CASSATRSSYNEQFF
TGTGCCAGCAGTGCTACTAGGAGCTCCTACAATGAGCAGTTCTTC
>TRBJ2-1|TRBV10-3|TRBD2|few
CAIGLAGSSYNEQFF
TGTGCCATCGGGTTAGCGGGGAGCTCCTACAATGAGCAGTTCTTC
>TRBJ2-1|TRBV30|NA|NA
CACTRLSYNEQFF
TGTGCCTGTACGCGTCTGTCCTACAATGAGCAGTTCTTC
>TRBJ2-7|TRBV5-1|TRBD2|NA
CASSLGGAGSVYEQYF
TGCGCCAGCAGCTTGGGAGGAGCGGGGAGTGTCTACGAGCAGTACTTC
>TRBJ1-2|TRBV3-1|NA|few
CASSQGTPLGGYTF
TGTGCCAGCAGCCAAGGAACCCCCCTCGGGGGCTACACCTTC
>TRBJ1-6|TRBV12-3/TRBV12-4|TRBD1|many
CASSFDWSGGSPLHF
TGTGCCAGCAGTTTCGATTGGTCAGGGGGATCACCCCTCCACTTT